The TCR beta chain described here comes from a study of control samples from healthy donors and cancer patients. This clone was detected once. TCRdb keeps only in-frame clones here, not all; method: immunoSEQ multiplex PCR. Here the sample spans approximately 86,000 clones, over 75% being singletons. The sample taken for sequencing was blood. The TCR comes from a woman in her forties in good health.

This CDR3 is CASSRTGGGGTDTQYF. For the CDR3, the DNA is TGTGCCAGCAGCCGAACGGGGGGAGGTGGCACAGATACGCAGTATTTT. V gene TRBV4-2 combines with J gene TRBJ2-3; 7 bases align to TRBD2. Germline V lookup: CDR1 LGHNA, CDR2 YNFKEQ. J was trimmed by 1 base and V by 4 bases; bases with no gene match: 8. The CDR3 is 16 amino acids.